This T cell receptor (beta chain) emerged from a study of blood T cell repertoires in COVID-19. About the study: Donors in the United States, Italy and Spain gave samples during acute or convalescent COVID-19. T cells, B-cell-depleted T cells, or PBMCs supplied cDNA or gDNA.

In the original workflow: For nucleated cells, counts were estimated from reference gene primer amplification. Libraries were prepared by immunoSEQ multiplex PCR; TCRdb keeps only in-frame clonotypes and omits some of them. V, J and clone size are those of that table, while D and trimming were read from the DNA. The sample lists about 140,000 clones; 84% were seen once. Germline CDR1 and CDR2: MGHRA and YSYEKL. V dropped 2 bases and J dropped 13 bases, with 11 bases sitting between them. The CDR3 has 11 amino acids. The rearrangement joins TRBV4-1 to TRBJ1-2; D is ambiguous. This sequence originates from a woman aged 80 or over in a cohort sampled during active or convalescent COVID-19. What was sequenced was peripheral blood. The CDR3 here is CASSQLGAATF. The CDR3 nucleotides read TGCGCCAGCAGCCAACTAGGAGCCGCCACCTTC.